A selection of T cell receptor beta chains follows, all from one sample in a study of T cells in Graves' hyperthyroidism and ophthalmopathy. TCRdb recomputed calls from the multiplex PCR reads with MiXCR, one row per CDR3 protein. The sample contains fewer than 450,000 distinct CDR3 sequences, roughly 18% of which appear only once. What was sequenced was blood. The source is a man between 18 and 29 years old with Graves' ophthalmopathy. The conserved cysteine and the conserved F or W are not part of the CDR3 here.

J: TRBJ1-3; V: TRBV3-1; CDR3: ASSRWGERNTIY
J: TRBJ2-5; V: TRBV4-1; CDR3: ASSHKYGTEETQY
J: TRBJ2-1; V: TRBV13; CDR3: ASSSPIDRNYNEQL
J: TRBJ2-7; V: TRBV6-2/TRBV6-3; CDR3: ASSLPPSYEQY
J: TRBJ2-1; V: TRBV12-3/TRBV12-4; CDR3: ASSLPSGGAGEQF
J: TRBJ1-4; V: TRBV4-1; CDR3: ASSQDRAVNEKLF
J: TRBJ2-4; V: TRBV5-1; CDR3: ASSLEGMGNIQY
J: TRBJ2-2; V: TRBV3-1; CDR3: ASSRPGQGPGELF
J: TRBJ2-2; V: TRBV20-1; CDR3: SVHRETGELF
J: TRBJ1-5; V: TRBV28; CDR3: ASSSQSGAGDFQH
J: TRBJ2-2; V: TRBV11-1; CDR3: ASSLEDRTLANTGELF
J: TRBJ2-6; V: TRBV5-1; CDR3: ASRAAGLKSGANVLT
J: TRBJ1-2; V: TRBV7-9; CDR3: ASSLETGEIYGYT
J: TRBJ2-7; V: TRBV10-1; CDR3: ASSKDRGVYEQY
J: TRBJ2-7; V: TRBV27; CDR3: ASSGGGQGYYEQY
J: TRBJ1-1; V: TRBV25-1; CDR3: ASGTGATEAF
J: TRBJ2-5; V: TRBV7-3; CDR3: ASSPQTSGGETQY
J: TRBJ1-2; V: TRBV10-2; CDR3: ATLGTGRNYGYT
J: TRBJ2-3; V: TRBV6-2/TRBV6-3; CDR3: ASSQSRDRLGDTQY
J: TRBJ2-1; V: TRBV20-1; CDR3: SAREGTSSYNEQF
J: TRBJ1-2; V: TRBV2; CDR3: ASSDPGLMYGYT
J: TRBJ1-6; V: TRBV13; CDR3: ASSSRGQGSPLH
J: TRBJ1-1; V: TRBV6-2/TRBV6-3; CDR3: ASSGWVLEAF
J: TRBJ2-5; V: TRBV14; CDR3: ASSQENVQETQY
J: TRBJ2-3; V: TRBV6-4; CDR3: ASSTSGGSVDTQY
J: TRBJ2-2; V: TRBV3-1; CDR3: ASSQELVLTGELF
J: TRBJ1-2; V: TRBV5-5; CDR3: ASSLFFWGLDGYT
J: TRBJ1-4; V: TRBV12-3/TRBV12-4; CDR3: ASSLEDRDNEKLF
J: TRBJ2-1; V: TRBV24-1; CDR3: ATSDLRQSYNEQF
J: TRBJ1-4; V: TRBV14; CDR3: ASSQEGRRLF
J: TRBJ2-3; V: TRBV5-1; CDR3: ASSLRIRGSDTQY
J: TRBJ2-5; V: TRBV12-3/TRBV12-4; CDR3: ASSLIRQTQY
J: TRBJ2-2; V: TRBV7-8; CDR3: ASSSHSGVGTGELF
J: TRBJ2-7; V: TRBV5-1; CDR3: ASSLNRGVYEQY
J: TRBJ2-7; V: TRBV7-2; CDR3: ASSLPQKAYEQY
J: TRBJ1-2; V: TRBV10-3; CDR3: AISDPDRGNYGYT
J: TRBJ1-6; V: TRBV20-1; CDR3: SAPLLRTGGTYNSPLH
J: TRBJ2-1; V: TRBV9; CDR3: ASSVGGEQF